This section outlines one T cell receptor beta chain sequence together with its context. These data originate in a study of T-cell reconstitution after alpha-beta-depleted transplantation in children. V gave up 6 bases and J gave up 0 bases, with 14 bases separating them. The CDR3 contains 15 residues. The germline gives CDR1 SGHRS, CDR2 YFSETQ. Construction of the TCRbeta library involved unique molecular identifiers. TCRdb itself ran the PCR reads through MiXCR, one entry per CDR3 protein. The sample shows hundreds of thousands of distinct CDR3 sequences, approximately 17% of them seen only once. The chain links TRBV5-1 to TRBJ2-3, with a possible D match to TRBD2 (7 bases). This receptor was obtained from a human donor who donated a stem cell graft to a child with acute myeloid leukemia. Material: PBMCs from the stem cell graft donor, obtained from the stem cell graft. The CDR3 protein is CASNAGALSTDTQYF. The CDR3 region has the DNA TGCGCCAGCAACGCGGGGGCCCTAAGCACAGATACGCAGTATTTT.